What follows are 28 T cell receptor beta chains derived from one specimen sequenced in a study of blood T cell repertoires in COVID-19. Profiled with immunoSEQ multiplex PCR; TCRdb holds only in-frame clones, not every one. Here the sample spans fewer than 250,000 clones, 84% being singletons. Specimen: PBMCs or T cells enriched from blood (not recorded which). The receptors shown here come from a woman aged 25 to 39 who had been exposed to COVID-19.

This clone was recorded a few times. This sequence joins TRBV5-8 and TRBJ1-2; D is possibly TRBD1 (5 bases). Germline CDR1 reads SGHTS; CDR2 reads YDEGEE. The CDR3 runs to 16 residues. The V end lost 2 bases, the J end lost 3 bases, and 17 bases lay between the germline ends. CDR3: CASSFAGQGGYYGYTF. The CDR3 nucleotides are TGTGCCAGCAGCTTCGCAGGGCAGGGAGGCTACTATGGCTACACCTTC.

CDR3 sequence reads: CASSDGSGGAYNEQFF. CDR3 DNA: TGTGCCAGCAGTGATGGTTCCGGGGGGGCCTACAATGAGCAGTTCTTC. This chain uses TRBV2 with TRBJ2-1; TRBD2 matches at 8 bases. This CDR3 spans 16 amino acids. V lost 3 bases and J lost 2; bases outside the gene matches: 6. The germline gives CDR1 SNHLY, CDR2 FYNNEI.

V usage is TRBV2 and J usage is TRBJ1-1; TRBD1 might be the D (5 bases). This CDR3 spans 14 amino acids. Trimming pared 9 bases from V and 8 bases from J, leaving 22 bases between. Germline loops: CDR1 SNHLY, CDR2 FYNNEI. CDR3 nucleotides: TGTGCCAGTACCCCGCCCAGACAGCGAGACGAAGCTTTCTTT. The encoded protein is CASTPPRQRDEAFF.

The rearrangement joins TRBV7-9 to TRBJ2-1, with 8 bases fitting TRBD2. Germline lookup yields CDR1 SEHNR and CDR2 FQNEAQ (reference sequence). V gave up 3 bases and J gave up 2 bases; unmatched junction bases: 3. The CDR3 spans 15 residues. The CDR3 sequence: CASSFGRGAYNEQFF. CDR3 nucleotide sequence: TGTGCCAGCAGCTTCGGGCGGGGGGCCTACAATGAGCAGTTCTTC.

The V gene is TRBV7-3, the J gene TRBJ1-2, with TRBD1 matching over 7 bases. Germline V gene sequence: CDR1 SGHTA, CDR2 FQGTGA. With 4 bases clipped from V and 8 bases from J, the junction kept 4 bases outside the gene matches. The CDR3 consists of 12 residues. The CDR3 region is CASSYRGQGYTF. CDR3 nucleotides: TGTGCCAGCAGCTACAGGGGTCAGGGCTACACCTTC.

CDR3 coding DNA: TGTGCCAGCAGCCCGCGAAACCAAGAGACCCAGTACTTC. Protein product: CASSPRNQETQYF. This sequence joins TRBV3-1 (or the pseudogene TRBV3-2) and TRBJ2-5; D remains ambiguous. Germline CDR1 and CDR2: LGHDT and YNNKEL (reference sequence). V lost 4 bases and J 0 bases, leaving 6 bases between the germline ends. The CDR3 has 13 amino acids.

The chain employs TRBV5-8 and TRBJ1-4; tentatively, D is TRBD1 (5 bases). Germline V gives CDR1 SGHTS, CDR2 YDEGEE. Trimming removed 3 bases at V and 7 bases at J, with 7 bases between. CDR3 length: 12 residues. Here the CDR3 DNA reads TGTGCCAGCAGCTCTACAGGTGAAAAACTGTTTTTT. The encoded protein is CASSSTGEKLFF.

This clone occurred a few times. The gene calls are TRBV5-4 and TRBJ1-1, with 8 bases matching TRBD1. CDR1 is SGHNT and CDR2 is YYREEE in the germline V gene (reference sequence). This CDR3 region has 14 residues. V gave up 4 bases and J gave up 5 bases; unmatched junction bases: 7. The CDR3 spells CASSPGQVRTEAFF. The CDR3 DNA reads TGTGCCAGCAGCCCGGGACAGGTGAGGACTGAAGCTTTCTTT.

This clone was observed a single time. The DNA of the CDR3 is TGTGCCAGCAGCGTAGAAGGGACAGGGACTCACTATGGCTACACCTTC. Translated, it gives CASSVEGTGTHYGYTF. The genes are TRBV9 and TRBJ1-2; 9 bases are shared with TRBD1. CDR3 length: 16 residues. The germline gives CDR1 SGDLS, CDR2 YYNGEE. V lost 0 bases to trimming and J lost 3 bases; unmatched junction nucleotides: 6.

The rearrangement joins TRBV27 to TRBJ2-7; D unresolved. CDR3 length equals 15 residues. V gave up 0 bases and J gave up 0 bases, with 9 bases separating them. CDR1 and CDR2 (germline): MNHEY, SMNVEV (reference sequence). CDR3 DNA sequence: TGTGCCAGCAGTTTATCGCCAGGAAACTCCTACGAGCAGTACTTC. Its protein product is CASSLSPGNSYEQYF.

The chain combines TRBV3-1 (or the pseudogene TRBV3-2) with TRBJ2-7; 8 bases line up with TRBD2. With V trimmed by 0 bases and J by 5 bases, 9 bases remained unmatched. CDR1 and CDR2 from the germline V gene are LGHDT and YNNKEL (reference sequence). The CDR3 runs 16 residues. CDR3 nucleotides: TGTGCCAGCAGCCAAGAATTTTTCGGGGGGGTCAACGAGCAGTACTTC. Its protein product is CASSQEFFGGVNEQYF.

This clone was counted between two and nine times. V is TRBV10-3 and J is TRBJ1-2, with D perhaps TRBD1 (5 bases). This CDR3 has 14 amino acids. Between the trimmed V and J ends, which lost 6 bases and 0 bases, there was a span of 11 bases. Germline lookup yields CDR1 ENHRY and CDR2 SYGVKD. The CDR3 loop is CAISPTETNYGYTF. The CDR3 nucleotides are TGTGCCATCAGCCCGACAGAAACTAACTATGGCTACACCTTC.

The chain is built from TRBV6-5 and TRBJ1-1; the D gene is possibly TRBD1 (5 bases). Trimming removed 7 bases at V and 3 bases at J, with 18 bases between. The germline V gene has CDR1 MNHEY and CDR2 SVGAGI. This CDR3 is built from 15 residues. The CDR3: CASNNRGDPDTEAFF. CDR3 nucleotides: TGTGCCAGCAATAATCGCGGGGACCCCGACACTGAAGCTTTCTTT.

This clone was detected only a few times. The rearrangement links TRBV7-2 to TRBJ1-6, with D possibly TRBD1 on 5 matching bases. Germline V CDR1 and CDR2: SGHTA, FQGNSA. Trimming shortened V by 0 bases and J by 8 bases, and 11 bases separated the two germline ends. The CDR3 sequence is 15 residues long. The CDR3 bases are TGTGCCAGCAGCTTAGCAAGGGGAGGGGATTCACCCCTCCACTTT. It specifies CASSLARGGDSPLHF.

The chain links TRBV3-1 (or the pseudogene TRBV3-2) to TRBJ2-6; no firm D call. Germline CDR1 and CDR2: LGHDT and YNNKEL (reference sequence). V was shortened by 4 bases and J by 0 bases, with 19 bases between the two germline ends. This CDR3 comprises 19 residues. As DNA, the CDR3 is TGTGCCAGCAGCCGAGGTGGCGGCCACTTTTACTCTGGGGCCAACGTCCTGACTTTC. Translation: CASSRGGGHFYSGANVLTF.

J is TRBJ2-1 and V is TRBV5-1; D is possibly TRBD1 (5 bases). Germline V gene lookup returns CDR1 SGHRS and CDR2 YFSETQ. This CDR3 has 12 amino acids. The V end was cut by 0 bases, the J end by 10 bases, with 8 bases between. The CDR3 loop reads CASSLGWTEQFF. CDR3 DNA sequence: TGCGCCAGCAGCTTGGGGTGGACAGAGCAGTTCTTC.

V usage is TRBV6-5 and J usage is TRBJ1-2; 7 positions match TRBD1. CDR1 MNHEY and CDR2 SVGAGI come from the germline V gene. This CDR3 is built from 13 residues. J gave up 9 bases and V 2 bases, and 6 bases lay outside the gene matches. This CDR3 is CASSYRGGRSYTF. The CDR3 nucleotides are TGTGCCAGCAGTTACCGAGGGGGCAGGAGCTACACCTTC.

The V and J genes are TRBV5-6 and TRBJ2-7; D is possibly TRBD2 (6 bases). The V gene's germline CDR1 is SGHDT and CDR2 YYEEEE. The CDR3 extends over 14 amino acids. The V end lost 0 bases, the J end lost 6 bases, and 13 bases lay between the germline ends. The CDR3 reads CASSLGFVGGEQYF. CDR3 coding DNA: TGTGCCAGCAGCTTGGGTTTCGTCGGGGGCGAGCAGTACTTC.

The V call is TRBV7-9, the J call TRBJ2-3, with 14 bases aligning to TRBD2. This CDR3 has 16 residues. V lost 6 bases, J lost 4 bases, and 6 bases stayed unmatched. Germline values: CDR1 SEHNR, CDR2 FQNEAQ (reference sequence). The CDR3 bases are TGTGCCAGCAGTTCGCGACTAGCGGGGGGGCCAGATACGCAGTATTTT. This sequence encodes CASSSRLAGGPDTQYF. Filled out from reference TRBV7-9 and TRBJ2-3, the complete variable domain reads DTGVSQNPRHKITKRGQNVTFRCDPISEHNRLYWYRQTLGQGPEFLTYFQNEAQLEKSRLLSDRFSAERPKGSFSTLEIQRTEQGDSAMYLCASSSRLAGGPDTQYFGPGTRLTVL.

The genes are TRBV27 and TRBJ1-5; 8 nucleotides match TRBD1. This CDR3 region has 15 residues. Trimming at V came to 8 bases and at J to 9 bases, leaving 15 bases not matched to a gene. Germline-derived CDR1 and CDR2 are MNHEY and SMNVEV (reference sequence). CDR3 loop: CASGVGQGGLSPQHF. The DNA for the CDR3 is TGTGCCAGCGGAGTTGGACAGGGTGGTTTGTCGCCCCAGCATTTT.

The chain uses TRBV27 and TRBJ1-1, with 10 positions matching TRBD1. Germline V gives CDR1 MNHEY, CDR2 SMNVEV (reference sequence). Unmatched junction bases numbered 4, after V lost 5 bases and J lost 7 bases. This CDR3 contains 13 residues. CDR3 sequence reads: CASSTRTGGEAFF. CDR3 DNA: TGTGCCAGCAGTACTCGGACAGGGGGTGAAGCTTTCTTT.

This chain uses TRBV7-2 with TRBJ2-3; tentative D call: TRBD2 (6 bases). This CDR3 region has 13 residues. Per germline, CDR1 SGHTA and CDR2 FQGNSA. Trimming left V 6 bases short and J 3 bases short, with 10 bases between. In DNA form, the CDR3 reads TGTGCCAGCAGGTCTGGGGGGACAGATACGCAGTATTTT. Protein sequence: CASRSGGTDTQYF. Looking up the rest from reference TRBV7-2 and TRBJ2-3 gives the full variable domain: GAGVSQSPSNKVTEKGKDVELRCDPISGHTALYWYRQSLGQGLEFLIYFQGNSAPDKSGLPSDRFSAERTGGSVSTLTIQRTQQEDSAVYLCASRSGGTDTQYFGPGTRLTVL.

The CDR3 spells CASSLGQLNTGELFF. CDR3 DNA: TGTGCCAGCAGCTTGGGACAGCTGAACACCGGGGAGCTGTTTTTT. V usage is TRBV5-8 and J usage is TRBJ2-2; maybe TRBD1 (5 bases). Trimming stripped 0 bases from V and 1 base from J, with 7 bases between. Germline CDR1 SGHTS, CDR2 YDEGEE. This CDR3 is built from 15 residues.

The chain combines TRBV19 with TRBJ1-2; D possibly corresponds to TRBD1 (5 bases). This CDR3 is built from 12 residues. Trimming removed 10 bases from V and 7 bases from J, with 16 bases in between. Germline lookup yields CDR1 LNHDA and CDR2 SQIVND (reference sequence). Here the CDR3 reads CATWWGASGYTF. Here the CDR3 DNA reads TGTGCCACGTGGTGGGGCGCCTCTGGCTACACCTTC.

As regards this clone: This sample also contains other DNA sequences that code for the same CDR3. The rearrangement uses TRBV2 and TRBJ1-5, with 7 bases identical to TRBD1. The CDR3 is made up of 14 amino acids. Losses at the gene ends were 4 bases for V and 4 bases for J; bases not matched to a gene: 4. Per germline, CDR1 SNHLY and CDR2 FYNNEI. The DNA of the CDR3 is TGTGCCAGCAGTGTGTCAGGGGGGAATCAGCCCCAGCATTTT. Translation: CASSVSGGNQPQHF. Full variable domain (remainder filled in from reference TRBV2 and TRBJ1-5): EPEVTQTPSHQVTQMGQEVILRCVPISNHLYFYWYRQILGQKVEFLVSFYNNEISEKSEIFDDQFSVERPDGSNFTLKIRSTKLEDSAMYFCASSVSGGNQPQHFGDGTRLSIL.

The chain links TRBV11-3 to TRBJ2-1; perhaps TRBD1 as D (6 bases). This CDR3 is built from 14 residues. The germline V and J ends were trimmed by 6 bases and 8 bases, with 17 bases remaining between them. CDR1 SGHNT and CDR2 YENEEA come from the germline V gene. The CDR3: CASRKSGQHHEQFF. As DNA, the CDR3 is TGTGCCAGCAGAAAAAGTGGACAGCATCATGAGCAGTTCTTC.

The chain uses TRBV29-1 and TRBJ2-6; D might be TRBD1 (5 bases). Trimming took 6 bases from V and 0 from J, leaving 18 bases between them. Germline loops: CDR1 SQVTM, CDR2 ANQGSEA. This CDR3 spans 17 amino acids. The DNA of the CDR3 is TGCAGCGTCCCGTTTAAGACAGCCGCCTCTGGGGCCAACGTCCTGACTTTC. Encoded protein: CSVPFKTAASGANVLTF. The complete variable domain, with remaining parts taken from reference TRBV29-1 and TRBJ2-6, reads SAVISQKPSRDICQRGTSLTIQCQVDSQVTMMFWYRQQPGQSLTLIATANQGSEATYESGFVIDKFPISRPNLTFSTLTVSNMSPEDSSIYLCSVPFKTAASGANVLTFGAGSRLTVL.

The CDR3: CASSIVGTGANVLTF. The DNA of the CDR3 is TGTGCCAGTAGTATAGTCGGGACTGGGGCCAACGTCCTGACTTTC. This chain links TRBV19 with TRBJ2-6; a weak D match, TRBD2 (5 bases). Trimming removed 1 base from V and 2 bases from J, with 6 bases in between. The length of the CDR3 is 15 residues. The germline gives CDR1 LNHDA, CDR2 SQIVND (reference sequence). Complete variable domain (other parts from reference TRBV19 and TRBJ2-6): DGGITQSPKYLFRKEGQNVTLSCEQNLNHDAMYWYRQDPGQGLRLIYYSQIVNDFQKGDIAEGYSVSREKKESFPLTVTSAQKNPTAFYLCASSIVGTGANVLTFGAGSRLTVL.